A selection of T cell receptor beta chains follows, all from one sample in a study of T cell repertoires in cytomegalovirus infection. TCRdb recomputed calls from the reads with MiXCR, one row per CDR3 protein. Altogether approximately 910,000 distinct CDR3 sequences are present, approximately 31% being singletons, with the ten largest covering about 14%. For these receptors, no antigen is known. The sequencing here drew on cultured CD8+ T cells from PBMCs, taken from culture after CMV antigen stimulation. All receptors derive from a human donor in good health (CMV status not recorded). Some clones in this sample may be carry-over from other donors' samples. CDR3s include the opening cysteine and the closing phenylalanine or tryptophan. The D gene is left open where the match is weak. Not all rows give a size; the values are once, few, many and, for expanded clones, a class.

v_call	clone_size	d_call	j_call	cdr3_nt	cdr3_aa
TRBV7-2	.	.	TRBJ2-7	TGTGCCAGCAGCCCCCCAGGGGACCTTTACGAGCAGTACTTC	CASSPPGDLYEQYF
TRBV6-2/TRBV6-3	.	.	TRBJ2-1	TGTGCCAGCAGTCTTACTAGGGGCACTTCCTACAATGAGCAGTTCTTC	CASSLTRGTSYNEQFF
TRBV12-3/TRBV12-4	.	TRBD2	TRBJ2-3	TGTGCCAGCAGTTTGAGGGGCTCCAGGGCGCCTAGCGGGCCCCTTTGGTCAGATACGCAGTATTTT	CASSLRGSRAPSGPLWSDTQYF
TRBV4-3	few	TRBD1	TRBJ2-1	TGCGCCAGCAGCCAGGGGACAGGGGTTCCCTACAATGAGCAGTTCTTC	CASSQGTGVPYNEQFF
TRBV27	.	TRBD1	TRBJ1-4	TGTGCCAGCAGTTTCCTTCGACAGGGGGCCGGATCTAATGAAAAACTGTTTTTT	CASSFLRQGAGSNEKLFF
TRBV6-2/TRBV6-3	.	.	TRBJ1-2	TGTGCCAGCAGGAACTATGTAGATGGCTACACCTTC	CASRNYVDGYTF
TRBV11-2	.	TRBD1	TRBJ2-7	TGTGCCAGCAGCTCCCACAGGGGGCTGTACGAGCAGTACTTC	CASSSHRGLYEQYF
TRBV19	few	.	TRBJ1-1	TGTGCCAGCCGACAAGGACTGACCTGGACTGAAGCTTTCTTT	CASRQGLTWTEAFF
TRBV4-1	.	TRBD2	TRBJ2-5	TGCGCCAGCAGCCGGTTGGGTAGCGGGGCCCCGGAGACCCAGTACTTC	CASSRLGSGAPETQYF
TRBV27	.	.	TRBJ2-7	TGTGCCAGCAGGTCTACAAGTTCCTACGAGCAGTACTTC	CASRSTSSYEQYF
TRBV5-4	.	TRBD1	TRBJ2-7	TGTGCCAGCAGCTTTGACAGGGCTTTGAGGGAGCAGTACTTC	CASSFDRALREQYF
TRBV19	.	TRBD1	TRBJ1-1	TGTGCCAGTTCCAGGGGGCTAGCGGTTGAAGCTTTCTTT	CASSRGLAVEAFF
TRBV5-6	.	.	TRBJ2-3	TGTGCCAGCAGCTTGGAGGACAGCCGGCTACTCGGTGGGACGCAGTATTTT	CASSLEDSRLLGGTQYF
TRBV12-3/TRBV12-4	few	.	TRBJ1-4	TGTGCCAGCAGTCCGGGGGTGGGGCCATTTAATGAAAAACTGTTTTTT	CASSPGVGPFNEKLFF
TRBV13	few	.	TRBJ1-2	TGTGCCAGCAGCCCATTCGGGAGTAACTATGGCTACACCTTC	CASSPFGSNYGYTF
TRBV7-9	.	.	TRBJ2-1	TGTGCCAGCAGCGCTTCCCCGGTGGGGGGGGGGCCCTACAATGAGCAGTTCTTC	CASSASPVGGGPYNEQFF
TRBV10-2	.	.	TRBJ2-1	TGCGCCAGCAGACATACCGGGGACTACAATGAGCAGTTCTTC	CASRHTGDYNEQFF
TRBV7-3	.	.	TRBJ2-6	TGTGCCAGCAGCTTAAAAGGGGTTAGGGCCAACGTCCTGACTTTC	CASSLKGVRANVLTF
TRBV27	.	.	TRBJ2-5	TGTGCCAGCAGTTTAAGGTCAGCCGAGTCGACCCAGTACTTC	CASSLRSAESTQYF
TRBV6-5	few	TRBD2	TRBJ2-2	TGTGCCAGCAGTTACGGGGCGGGGGGGCCGGTGGCCGGGGAGCTGTTTTTT	CASSYGAGGPVAGELFF
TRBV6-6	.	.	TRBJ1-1	TGTGCCAGCGGTTACCTGGGACCCAAGAACACTGAAGCTTTCTTT	CASGYLGPKNTEAFF
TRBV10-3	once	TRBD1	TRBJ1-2	TGTGCCGTCAGCGGGACAGGGGCTAACTATGGCTACACCTTC	CAVSGTGANYGYTF
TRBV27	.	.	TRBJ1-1	TGTGCCAGCAGTTTATCGACAGTAACGCTCATGAACACTGAAGCTTTCTTT	CASSLSTVTLMNTEAFF
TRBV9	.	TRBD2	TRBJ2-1	TGTGCCAGCAGCATCCAAGCTAGCGGGGGGGCCTATGAGCAGTTCTTC	CASSIQASGGAYEQFF
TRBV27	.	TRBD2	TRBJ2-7	TGTGCCAGCAGTTTGGGAGGGCCGACCTACGAGCAGTACTTC	CASSLGGPTYEQYF
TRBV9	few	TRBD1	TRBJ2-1	TGTGCCAGCAGCCCCCAGGACAGGGGGCCCTACAATGAGCAGTTCTTC	CASSPQDRGPYNEQFF
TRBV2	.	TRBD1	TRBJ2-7	TGTGCCACCCTTTCTGGGGACAGCTACAAGCAGTACTTC	CATLSGDSYKQYF
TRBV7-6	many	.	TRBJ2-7	TGTGCCAGCAGCTTAGTAGCATTAGCGGATATAACCTACGAGCAGTACTTC	CASSLVALADITYEQYF
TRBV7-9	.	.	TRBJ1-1	TGTGCCAGCAGCTTATCCGGGTCGCTTGTTTCGGCTGAAGCTTTCTTT	CASSLSGSLVSAEAFF
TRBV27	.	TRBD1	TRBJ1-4	TGTGCCAGCAGTTTGCGGGGACAGGAACATAGGGACAAACTGTTTTTT	CASSLRGQEHRDKLFF
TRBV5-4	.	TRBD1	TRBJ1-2	TGTGCCAGCAGCTATTTGGGGGGACAGAGATATGGCTACACCTTC	CASSYLGGQRYGYTF
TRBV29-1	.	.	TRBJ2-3	TGCAGCGAAGGCGCAGGGGCCACAGATACGCAGTATTTT	CSEGAGATDTQYF
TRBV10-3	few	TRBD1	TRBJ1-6	TGTGCCACCCGGGACAGTGAGGAGCGATCCTATAATTCACCCCTCCACTTT	CATRDSEERSYNSPLHF
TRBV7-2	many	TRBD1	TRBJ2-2	TGTGCCACCACAGACAGGGACACCGGGGAGCTGTTTTTT	CATTDRDTGELFF
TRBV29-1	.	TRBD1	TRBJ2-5	TGCAGCGGGCTCGGGACAGGGTTTGAGACCCAGTACTTC	CSGLGTGFETQYF
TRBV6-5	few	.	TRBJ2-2	TGTGCCAGCAGTTATTCCGGGGCCACCGGGGAGCTGTTTTTT	CASSYSGATGELFF
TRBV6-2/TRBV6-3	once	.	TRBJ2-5	TGTGCCAGCAGCCCCCCGGAGCTACTGCAAGAGACCCAGTACTTC	CASSPPELLQETQYF
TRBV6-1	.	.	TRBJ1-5	TGTGCCAGCAGTGAAGACAGATACAATCAGCCCCAGCATTTT	CASSEDRYNQPQHF
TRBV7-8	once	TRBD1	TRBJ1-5	TGTGCCAGCAGCGCCCGGGACAGCGGGTTTTATAGCAATCAGCCCCAGCATTTT	CASSARDSGFYSNQPQHF
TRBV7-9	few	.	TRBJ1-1	TGTGCCAGCAGCTTAGACGAGATGAACACTGAAGCATTCTTT	CASSLDEMNTEAFF
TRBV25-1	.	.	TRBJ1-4	TGTGCCAGCAGTCGCCGGGACATGGGTAATGAAAAACTGTTTTTT	CASSRRDMGNEKLFF
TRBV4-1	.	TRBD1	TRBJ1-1	TGCGCCAGCAGCCAAGAAGAGGGGGCGACTGAAGCTTTCTTT	CASSQEEGATEAFF
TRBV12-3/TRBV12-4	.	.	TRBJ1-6	TGTGCCAGCAGTTTAGTAATGGGTTATAATTCACCCCTCCACTTT	CASSLVMGYNSPLHF
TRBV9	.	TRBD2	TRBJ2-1	TGTGCCAGCAGCCCTTACTATCCGGGACTAGCTAGCTCCTACAATGAGCAGTTCTTC	CASSPYYPGLASSYNEQFF
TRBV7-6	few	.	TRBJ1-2	TGTGCCAGCAGCTCGCCCGGGACATCCAACTATGGCTACACCTTC	CASSSPGTSNYGYTF
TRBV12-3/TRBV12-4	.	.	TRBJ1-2	TGTGCCAGCAGCCCCACGGGGGCCCATGGCTACACCTTC	CASSPTGAHGYTF
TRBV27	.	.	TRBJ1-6	TGTGCCAGCAGACGAACTAATTCACCCCTCCACTTT	CASRRTNSPLHF
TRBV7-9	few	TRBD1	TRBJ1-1	TGTGCCAGCAGCTATTACCCCGGACAGGGGATCACTGAAGCTTTCTTT	CASSYYPGQGITEAFF
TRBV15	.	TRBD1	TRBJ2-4	TGTGCCACCAGCAGAACCTTCCCTCCCCGACAGGGGGTCGACATTCAGTACTTC	CATSRTFPPRQGVDIQYF
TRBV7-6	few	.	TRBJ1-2	TGTGCCAGCAGCGACAGGACGGGCTCGAACTATGGCTACACCTTC	CASSDRTGSNYGYTF
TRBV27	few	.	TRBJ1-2	TGTGCCAGCAGCGGAGGGGGGCCTTGGGGGGGCTACACCTTC	CASSGGGPWGGYTF
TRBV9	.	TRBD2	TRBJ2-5	TGTGCCAGCAGCGAACTAGCGGGGAGCGAGACCCAGTACTTC	CASSELAGSETQYF
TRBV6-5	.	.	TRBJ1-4	TGTGCCAGCAGTCCTTCAGAAGGGTCGACTAATGAAAAACTGTTTTTT	CASSPSEGSTNEKLFF
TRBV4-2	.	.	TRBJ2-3	TGTGCCAGCAGCCAAGATCGAAGCGGGAGCACAGATACGCAGTATTTT	CASSQDRSGSTDTQYF
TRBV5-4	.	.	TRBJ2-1	TGTGCCAGCAGCTTGGGAGTAGTCAATGAGCAGTTCTTC	CASSLGVVNEQFF
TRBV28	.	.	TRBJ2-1	TGTGCCAGCAGACAGGACCTCTCCTACAATGAGCAGTTCTTC	CASRQDLSYNEQFF
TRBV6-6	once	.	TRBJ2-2	TGTGCCAGCAGTTACTCGAGATGGCGCACCGGGGAGCTGTTTTTT	CASSYSRWRTGELFF
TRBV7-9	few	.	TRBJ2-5	TGTGCCAGCAGCTTAGAACAGCGGCAAGAGACCCAGTACTTC	CASSLEQRQETQYF
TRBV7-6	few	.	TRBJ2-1	TGTGCTAGCAGCTTGGAACTAGCTGACAATGAGCAGTTCTTC	CASSLELADNEQFF
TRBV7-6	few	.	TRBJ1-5	TGTGCCAGCAGCCCCTCGCAAGGGGGAAATCAGCCCCAGCATTTT	CASSPSQGGNQPQHF